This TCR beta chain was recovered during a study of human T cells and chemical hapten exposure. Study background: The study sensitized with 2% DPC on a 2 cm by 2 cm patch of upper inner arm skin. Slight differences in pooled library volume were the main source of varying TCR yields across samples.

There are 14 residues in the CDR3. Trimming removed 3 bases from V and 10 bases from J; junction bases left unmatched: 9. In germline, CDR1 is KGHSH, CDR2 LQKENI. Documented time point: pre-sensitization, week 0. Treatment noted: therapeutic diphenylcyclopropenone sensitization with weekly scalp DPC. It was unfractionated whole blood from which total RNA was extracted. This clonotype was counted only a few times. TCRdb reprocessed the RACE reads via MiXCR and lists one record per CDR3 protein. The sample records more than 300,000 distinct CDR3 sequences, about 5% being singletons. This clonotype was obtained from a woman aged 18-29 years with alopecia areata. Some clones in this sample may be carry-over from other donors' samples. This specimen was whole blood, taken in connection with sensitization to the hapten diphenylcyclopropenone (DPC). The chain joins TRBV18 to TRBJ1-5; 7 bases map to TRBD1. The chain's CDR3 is CASSPEGGLRPQHF. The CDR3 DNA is TGTGCCAGCTCACCCGAAGGGGGCCTTCGTCCCCAGCATTTT. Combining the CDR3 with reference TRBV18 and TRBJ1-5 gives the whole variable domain NAGVMQNPRHLVRRRGQEARLRCSPMKGHSHVYWYRQLPEEGLKFMVYLQKENIIDESGMPKERFSAEFPKEGPSILRIQQVVRGDSAAYFCASSPEGGLRPQHFGDGTRLSIL.